These 30 T cell receptor beta chains were all obtained from the same sample, sequenced in a study of blood T cell repertoires in COVID-19. Only in-frame clones appear in the TCRdb table, and some are missing; sequencing was by immunoSEQ multiplex PCR. The sample yields about 300,000 clones, about 88% seen once. Sequencing was done on a sample of peripheral blood. The receptors stem from an older man with acute or convalescent COVID-19.

The chain carries TRBV21-1 and TRBJ2-3; the tabulated D call, TRBD2, remains unverified against the DNA. TRBV21-1 is listed as a pseudogene. CDR3 length equals 12 residues. CDR3 in DNA: TGTGCCAGCAGCAAAGTTCGAGATACGCAGTATTTT. Protein product: CASSKVRDTQYF.

The chain has TRBV4-2 and TRBJ1-4; D unclear. This CDR3 contains 16 residues. V gave up 0 bases and J gave up 3 bases, with 11 bases separating them. In germline, CDR1 is LGHNA, CDR2 YNFKEQ. The CDR3 bases are TGTGCCAGCAGCCAAGATTTTGGGCGGGCTAATGAAAAACTGTTTTTT. It encodes CASSQDFGRANEKLFF.

A few counts support this clone. The rearrangement links TRBV28 to TRBJ2-1; 11 bases fit TRBD2. The CDR3 consists of 19 residues. Germline assignment: CDR1 MDHEN and CDR2 SYDVKM. After removal of 4 bases from V and 2 bases from J, the junction contained 13 bases not matched to a gene. Here the CDR3 DNA reads TGTGCCAGCAGTTCTATGACTTTTCTAGCGGGAGGAGCCTACAATGAGCAGTTCTTC. Its translation: CASSSMTFLAGGAYNEQFF.

This clone was recorded once. V gene TRBV28 combines with J gene TRBJ1-2; D is undetermined. This CDR3 contains 15 residues. Trimming cost V 6 bases and J 6 bases, with 20 bases left between them. Germline values: CDR1 MDHEN, CDR2 SYDVKM. This CDR3 reads CASRGMDAGKHGYTF. CDR3 bases: TGTGCCAGCAGAGGAATGGACGCGGGGAAACATGGCTACACCTTC.

V and J are TRBV5-5 and TRBJ2-5; 8 positions agree with TRBD2. CDR1 is SGHKS and CDR2 is YYEKEE in the germline V gene (reference sequence). V shed 0 bases and J 2 bases; nucleotides not matched to a gene: 3. The CDR3 has 15 residues. Here the CDR3 reads CASSLGSSGQETQYF. The CDR3 coding sequence is TGTGCCAGCAGCTTGGGGTCTAGCGGGCAAGAGACCCAGTACTTC.

The chain is built from TRBV28 and TRBJ1-3, with D possibly matching TRBD1 (5 bases). The CDR3 is made up of 16 amino acids. Germline lookup yields CDR1 MDHEN and CDR2 SYDVKM. Trimming pared 2 bases from V and 7 bases from J, leaving 18 bases between. The CDR3 region is CASSLGGGSSINTIYF. CDR3 sequence (DNA): TGTGCCAGCAGTTTAGGGGGGGGTTCATCAATCAACACCATATATTTT.

The V and J genes are TRBV12-3 or TRBV12-4 and TRBJ2-7; tentative D call: TRBD1 (5 bases). There are 13 residues in the CDR3. V shed 0 bases and J shed 7 bases, with 10 bases lying between them. The CDR3 DNA reads as TGTGCCAGCAGTTTAGCCGGCAGGGAAGAGCAGTACTTC. Translating it yields CASSLAGREEQYF.

V and J are TRBV11-2 and TRBJ2-6; a possible D gene is TRBD1 (5 bases). From germline, CDR1 is SGHAT and CDR2 FQNNGV. This CDR3 comprises 16 residues. Deletions cut 2 bases from V and 4 bases from J, with 12 bases between. CDR3 DNA: TGTGCCAGCAGCTTAACCCCGGACACCGGGGCCAACGTCCTGACTTTC. Translation: CASSLTPDTGANVLTF.

The table lists this clone with a few counts. The gene calls are TRBV2 and TRBJ1-6; no definite D call. The V end lost 6 bases, the J end lost 7 bases, and 10 bases lay between the germline ends. This CDR3 has 13 amino acids. Germline V lookup: CDR1 SNHLY, CDR2 FYNNEI. Here the CDR3 DNA reads TGTGCCAGCAGCAAACAGTCCAATTCACCCCTCCACTTT. Amino acids: CASSKQSNSPLHF.

This rearrangement joins TRBV5-4 to TRBJ1-2, with a possible D match to TRBD1 (6 bases). Germline V gives CDR1 SGHNT, CDR2 YYREEE (reference sequence). The CDR3 sequence is 12 residues long. The V end was cut by 3 bases, the J end by 10 bases, with 13 bases between. The CDR3 is CASSSYRAHYTF. For the CDR3, the DNA is TGTGCCAGCAGCTCGTACAGGGCCCACTACACCTTC.

The chain couples TRBV9 to TRBJ2-2; 14 bases line up with TRBD2. The CDR3 extends over 19 amino acids. CDR1 is SGDLS, CDR2 YYNGEE, per germline. With 0 bases clipped from V and 5 bases from J, the junction kept 9 bases outside the gene matches. CDR3 sequence reads: CASSVALTSGGAGTGELFF. CDR3 DNA: TGTGCCAGCAGCGTAGCCCTGACTAGCGGGGGGGCCGGAACCGGGGAGCTGTTTTTT.

The rearrangement joins TRBV6-1 to TRBJ2-1, with a weak D call TRBD1 (6 bases). V was pared by 4 bases and J by 4 bases, with 17 bases between. The CDR3 spans 16 residues. Germline V gene lookup returns CDR1 MNHNS and CDR2 SASEGT. The CDR3 spells CASSGSRDRLYNEQFF. The DNA of the CDR3 is TGTGCCAGCAGTGGATCCAGAGACAGGTTATACAATGAGCAGTTCTTC.

V usage is TRBV14 and J usage is TRBJ2-7, with 7 bases fitting TRBD2. Losses at the gene ends were 4 bases for V and 2 bases for J; bases not matched to a gene: 14. The CDR3 has 17 residues. Germline values: CDR1 SGHDN, CDR2 FVKESK. This CDR3 reads CASSPFRGRGTTYEQYF. The DNA for the CDR3 is TGTGCCAGCAGCCCCTTTCGGGGGAGGGGAACTACCTACGAGCAGTACTTC. Drawing the rest from reference TRBV14 and TRBJ2-7, the complete variable domain is EAGVTQFPSHSVIEKGQTVTLRCDPISGHDNLYWYRRVMGKEIKFLLHFVKESKQDESGMPNNRFLAERTGGTYSTLKVQPAELEDSGVYFCASSPFRGRGTTYEQYFGPGTRLTVT.

The chain combines TRBV19 with TRBJ1-1, with 9 nucleotides matching TRBD1. Germline trimming cut 5 bases from V and 2 bases from J; bases unmatched to any gene: 6. This CDR3 has 15 residues. CDR1 and CDR2 from the germline V gene are LNHDA and SQIVND (reference sequence). CDR3 loop: CASSPRTGANTEAFF. The CDR3, as DNA: TGTGCCAGTAGTCCCCGGACAGGGGCTAACACTGAAGCTTTCTTT.

This rearrangement joins TRBV28 to TRBJ1-3; D uncertain. Germline V gives CDR1 MDHEN, CDR2 SYDVKM. The CDR3 loop spans 16 amino acids. Trimming took 2 bases from V and 0 from J, leaving 11 bases between them. CDR3 amino acids: CASSLTLAVSGNTIYF. CDR3 nucleotides: TGTGCCAGCAGTTTAACGCTGGCAGTCTCTGGAAACACCATATATTTT.

This clone came up once. The genes are TRBV6-1 and TRBJ2-3; possibly TRBD2 for D (7 bases). This CDR3 comprises 20 residues. Trimming pared 4 bases from V and 4 bases from J, leaving 30 bases between. Germline CDR1 reads MNHNS; CDR2 reads SASEGT. CDR3 loop: CASSAGTLSSGARVSDTQYF. Written as DNA, the CDR3 is TGTGCCAGCAGTGCGGGGACATTGTCTAGCGGAGCACGAGTGTCAGATACGCAGTATTTT.

This chain links TRBV7-8 with TRBJ2-7; TRBD2 aligns across 13 bases. This CDR3 is 15 amino acids long. V was clipped by 4 bases and J by 2 bases; unmatched bases: 2. The germline V gene encodes CDR1 SGHVS and CDR2 FQNEAQ. CDR3 sequence (DNA): TGTGCCAGCAGCTCCGGACTAGCGGGAGCCTACGAGCAGTACTTC. It encodes CASSSGLAGAYEQYF.

This sequence joins TRBV6-5 and TRBJ2-4; no firm D call. This CDR3 has 14 residues. The germline gives CDR1 MNHEY, CDR2 SVGAGI. V lost 8 bases to trimming and J lost 0 bases, with 11 bases between them. The CDR3 sequence is CASRPELAKNIQYF. Here the CDR3 DNA reads TGTGCCAGCCGCCCCGAACTAGCCAAAAACATTCAGTACTTC.

The gene calls are TRBV18 and TRBJ2-1; 14 nucleotides align to TRBD2. This CDR3 region has 16 residues. Germline CDR1 is KGHSH and CDR2 is LQKENI. The V and J ends lost 6 bases and 9 bases, in that order; junction bases with no gene match: 10. The CDR3 DNA sequence: TGTGCCAGCTCTGGTCCCGGACTAGCGGGAGGCCGTGAGCAGTTCTTC. The encoded protein is CASSGPGLAGGREQFF.

V gene TRBV3-1 (or the pseudogene TRBV3-2) combines with J gene TRBJ1-2; D remains ambiguous. This CDR3 contains 12 residues. Germline lookup yields CDR1 LGHDT and CDR2 YNNKEL (reference sequence). Between the trimmed V and J ends, which lost 3 bases and 5 bases, there was a span of 7 bases. CDR3 loop: CASSQAQYGYTF. CDR3 in DNA: TGTGCCAGCAGCCAGGCTCAGTATGGCTACACCTTC.

V and J are TRBV7-9 and TRBJ2-5; D perhaps matches TRBD2 (7 bases). CDR3 length: 14 residues. Germline V gene sequence: CDR1 SEHNR, CDR2 FQNEAQ (reference sequence). Trimming shortened V by 7 bases and J by 5 bases, and 17 bases separated the two germline ends. The CDR3 sequence: CASNLGGPRETQYF. CDR3 DNA sequence: TGTGCCAGCAACCTGGGGGGGCCCCGGGAGACCCAGTACTTC.

V usage is TRBV19 and J usage is TRBJ2-2, with D perhaps matching TRBD2 (5 bases). Germline-derived CDR1 and CDR2 are LNHDA and SQIVND (reference sequence). V was pared by 2 bases and J by 6 bases, with 7 bases between. The CDR3 length is 13 residues. CDR3 in amino acids: CASSIIGAGELFF. The DNA for the CDR3 is TGTGCCAGTAGTATAATCGGGGCCGGGGAGCTGTTTTTT.

CDR3 DNA sequence: TGTGCCAGCAGCTTCGGGGGGCACGCAGATACGCAGTATTTT. It encodes CASSFGGHADTQYF. The chain uses TRBV5-4 and TRBJ2-3, with TRBD2 as a possible D gene (7 bases). The ends were cut back, 2 bases at V and 4 bases at J, with 11 bases in the middle. From germline, CDR1 is SGHNT and CDR2 YYREEE (reference sequence). This CDR3 region has 14 residues.

The chain has TRBV12-1 and TRBJ2-3; TRBD2, the table's D call, was not compared with the DNA. TRBV12-1 is marked as a pseudogene. The CDR3 spans 15 residues. DNA of the CDR3: TGTGCCAGCAGCTTTAAGCGGGACCGCACAGATACGCAGTATTTT. It codes for CASSFKRDRTDTQYF.

The chain recombines TRBV5-1 with TRBJ2-1; 9 nucleotides match TRBD1. From germline, CDR1 is SGHRS and CDR2 YFSETQ. Trimming cost V 4 bases and J 9 bases; bases outside gene matches: 5. This CDR3 is built from 13 residues. The CDR3 DNA follows: TGCGCCAGCAGCGCGGGACAGGGTAGTGAGCAGTTCTTC. Protein product: CASSAGQGSEQFF.

The chain couples TRBV6-6 to TRBJ1-5, with 12 bases aligning to TRBD1. V trimming: 6 bases; J trimming: 6 bases; junction bases outside the gene matches: 9. This CDR3 is built from 16 residues. Per germline, CDR1 MNHNY and CDR2 SVGAGI (reference sequence). The CDR3 nucleotides read TGTGCCAGCAGAGGACCGGGACAGGGGGCGAGTCAGCCCCAGCATTTT. Translated, it gives CASRGPGQGASQPQHF.

J is TRBJ1-1 and V is TRBV7-8, with 8 positions matching TRBD1. J lost 8 bases, V lost 5 bases, and 10 bases had no gene match. The CDR3 sequence is 14 residues long. The germline V gene has CDR1 SGHVS and CDR2 FQNEAQ. CDR3 amino acids: CASSPNRRDREAFF. Written as DNA, the CDR3 is TGTGCCAGCAGCCCGAACCGCCGGGACAGGGAAGCTTTCTTT. Variable domain in full (rest from reference TRBV7-8 and TRBJ1-1): GAGVSQSPRYKVAKRGQDVALRCDPISGHVSLFWYQQALGQGPEFLTYFQNEAQLDKSGLPSDRFFAERPEGSVSTLKIQRTQQEDSAVYLCASSPNRRDREAFFGQGTRLTVV.

The J gene is TRBJ1-6, the V gene TRBV30; D call uncertain. In germline, CDR1 is GTSNPN, CDR2 SVGIG (reference sequence). This CDR3 is 12 amino acids long. V dropped 3 bases and J dropped 5 bases, with 5 bases sitting between them. In DNA form, the CDR3 reads TGTGCCTGGAGACGGGATAATTCACCCCTCCACTTT. This encodes CAWRRDNSPLHF.

This chain connects TRBV6-5 to TRBJ2-3; 12 bases align to TRBD2. Germline V gives CDR1 MNHEY, CDR2 SVGAGI. V shed 7 bases and J 7 bases; nucleotides not matched to a gene: 9. This CDR3 comprises 15 residues. As DNA, the CDR3 is TGTGCCAGCACTACACTAGCGGGGGGTGGAAATACGCAGTATTTT. Amino acid sequence: CASTTLAGGGNTQYF.

This chain connects TRBV4-3 to TRBJ2-1, with 7 nucleotides matching TRBD2. V dropped 3 bases and J dropped 14; count of bases not matched to a gene: 10. The germline V gene encodes CDR1 LGHNA and CDR2 YSLEER. The CDR3 runs to 13 residues. CDR3 protein: CASSHHMGGGKFF. CDR3 DNA sequence: TGCGCCAGCAGCCACCACATGGGCGGGGGAAAGTTCTTC.